This T cell receptor beta chain was sequenced in a study of cytomegalovirus exposure and HLA in healthy donors. With 60 Vbeta and 13 Jbeta primers, the PCR was carried out. Assay used: immunoSEQ multiplex PCR; TCRdb lists only in-frame clones, some missing. This sample has 160,000 or so clones, with 80% to 90% found just once. Looked up from germline, CDR1 is SGHNT and CDR2 is YENEEA. CDR3 length: 14 residues. The ends were cut back, 1 base at V and 4 bases at J, with 10 bases in the middle. The TCR comes from a woman in her twenties or thirties in good health and CMV-seropositive. V is TRBV11-3 and J is TRBJ1-1; D is perhaps TRBD1 (5 bases). Sample: PBMCs. The CDR3: CASSLGAGTTEAFF. In nucleotides, the CDR3 is TGTGCCAGCAGCTTAGGGGCGGGGACCACTGAAGCTTTCTTT.